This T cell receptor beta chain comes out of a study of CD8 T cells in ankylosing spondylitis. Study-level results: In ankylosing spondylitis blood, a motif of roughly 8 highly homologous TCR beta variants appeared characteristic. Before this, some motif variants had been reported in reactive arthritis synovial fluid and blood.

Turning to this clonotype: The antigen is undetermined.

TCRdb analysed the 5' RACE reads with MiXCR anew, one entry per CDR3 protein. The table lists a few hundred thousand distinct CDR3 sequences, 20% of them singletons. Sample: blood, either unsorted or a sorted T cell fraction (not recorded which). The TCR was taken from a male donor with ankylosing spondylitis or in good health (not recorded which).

The CDR3 DNA reads TGTGCCAGCAGCCAAGGTTACTACAGCGGGGGGATGTACGAGACCCAGTACTTC. Its translation: CASSQGYYSGGMYETQYF. The rearrangement uses TRBV14 and TRBJ2-5, with 9 bases aligning to TRBD2. In germline, CDR1 is SGHDN, CDR2 FVKESK. V lost 1 base to trimming and J lost 5 bases; unmatched junction nucleotides: 14. The CDR3 sequence is 18 residues long.